One and the same sample provided the 13 T cell receptor beta chains below, sequenced in a study of T cell responses to AZD1222 COVID-19 vaccine. The repertoire was sequenced with immunoSEQ multiplex PCR; TCRdb's copy has only in-frame clones and lacks some. This table has 95,000 to 100,000 clones, about nine tenths appearing once. The sample here was peripheral blood, taken on day 0 of AZD1222 vaccination. The receptor set was obtained from an adult in good health.

The CDR3 loop is CAGGRGGGTDTQYF. Written as DNA, the CDR3 is TGTGCCGGTGGGCGGGGGGGCGGCACAGATACGCAGTATTTT. The gene calls are TRBV2 and TRBJ2-3, with TRBD2 identical over 9 bases. The CDR3 totals 14 residues. With 11 bases clipped from V and 1 base from J, the junction kept 7 bases outside the gene matches. Germline V gives CDR1 SNHLY, CDR2 FYNNEI.

The chain couples TRBV29-1 to TRBJ2-7; 9 nucleotides align to TRBD1. Losses at the gene ends were 5 bases for V and 5 bases for J; bases not matched to a gene: 7. The CDR3 is made up of 13 amino acids. Germline CDR1 SQVTM, CDR2 ANQGSEA. This chain's CDR3 is CSVFRDREDEQYF. The CDR3 DNA follows: TGCAGCGTTTTCCGGGACAGGGAAGACGAGCAGTACTTC.

The V call is TRBV3-1 (or the pseudogene TRBV3-2), the J call TRBJ2-6; no firm D call. V lost 1 base and J lost 3, with 4 bases in between. Germline V CDR1 and CDR2: LGHDT, YNNKEL (reference sequence). The length of the CDR3 is 14 residues. The CDR3: CASSQVYGANVLTF. As DNA, the CDR3 is TGTGCCAGCAGCCAAGTCTATGGGGCCAACGTCCTGACTTTC.

This chain links TRBV9 with TRBJ2-5, with 7 bases that match TRBD2. Germline loops: CDR1 SGDLS, CDR2 YYNGEE. This CDR3 is 14 amino acids long. V lost 5 bases and J lost 5; bases outside the gene matches: 9. This CDR3 is CASRPSGAGETQYF. In DNA, the CDR3 is TGTGCCAGCAGACCGAGCGGGGCGGGCGAGACCCAGTACTTC.

This clone was observed a handful of times. The chain joins TRBV19 to TRBJ2-7; TRBD2 agrees at 14 bases. The length of the CDR3 is 18 residues. The V segment lost 5 bases and the J segment 0 bases; nucleotides outside the gene matches: 9. Germline assignment: CDR1 LNHDA and CDR2 SQIVND (reference sequence). CDR3 residues: CASSGAGLAGESSYEQYF. CDR3 coding DNA: TGTGCCAGTAGTGGAGCGGGACTAGCGGGGGAGAGCTCCTACGAGCAGTACTTC.

The table lists this clone with a few counts. In DNA, the CDR3 is TGTGCCAGCAGTGCCCAGGGGGAGGGTCAGCCCCAGCATTTT. Encoded protein: CASSAQGEGQPQHF. The J gene is TRBJ1-5, the V gene TRBV2; TRBD1 matches 7 bases. After removal of 4 bases from V and 6 bases from J, the junction contained 6 bases not matched to a gene. The CDR3 covers 14 residues. CDR1 SNHLY and CDR2 FYNNEI come from the germline V gene.

This clone appeared once. This chain connects TRBV19 to TRBJ1-2; 7 positions match TRBD1. Trimming removed 5 bases from V and 8 bases from J; junction bases left unmatched: 20. The length of the CDR3 is 17 residues. Germline-derived CDR1 and CDR2 are LNHDA and SQIVND (reference sequence). The CDR3 nucleotides are TGTGCCAGTAGTCTAAGAAATCGGGACAGACCACCCCACGGCTACACCTTC. The encoded protein is CASSLRNRDRPPHGYTF.

The V and J genes are TRBV5-1 and TRBJ2-7, with a possible D match to TRBD2 (6 bases). The CDR3 extends over 15 amino acids. Germline V gene data show CDR1 as SGHRS and CDR2 as YFSETQ. Deletions cut 1 base from V and 0 bases from J, with 11 bases between. CDR3 amino acids: CASSLLPGDSYEQYF. The CDR3, as DNA: TGCGCCAGCAGCTTGTTACCGGGGGACTCCTACGAGCAGTACTTC.

The chain has TRBV19 and TRBJ1-1, with TRBD1 matching over 7 bases. The V gene end was trimmed by 5 bases and the J gene end by 0 bases; junction bases not matched to a gene: 9. Germline V CDR1 and CDR2: LNHDA, SQIVND (reference sequence). This CDR3 has 16 amino acids. The CDR3 nucleotides read TGTGCCAGTAGTCCGGGGACAGACTTCATGAACACTGAAGCTTTCTTT. Protein product: CASSPGTDFMNTEAFF.

The chain is built from TRBV18 and TRBJ1-6, with a tentative D call TRBD1 (6 bases). V lost 0 bases and J lost 6, with 15 bases in between. The germline gives CDR1 KGHSH, CDR2 LQKENI. CDR3 size: 17 residues. CDR3 nucleotides: TGTGCCAGCTCACCACCGAACAGGGAAGCCCTTAATTCACCCCTCCACTTT. Its protein product is CASSPPNREALNSPLHF.

The V and J genes are TRBV6-6 and TRBJ2-5; D not resolved. V gave up 5 bases and J gave up 3 bases, with 13 bases separating them. The CDR3 contains 14 residues. Looked up from germline, CDR1 is MNHNY and CDR2 is SVGAGI (reference sequence). This chain's CDR3 is CASSTLAQEETQYF. CDR3 DNA sequence: TGTGCCAGCAGTACGCTGGCTCAGGAAGAGACCCAGTACTTC.

The V gene is TRBV11-1, the J gene TRBJ2-1; unclear D gene. The V end lost 5 bases, the J end lost 9 bases, and 14 bases lay between the germline ends. The germline CDR1 and CDR2 sequences are SGHAT and FQDESV (reference sequence). The CDR3 sequence is 13 residues long. CDR3 nucleotide sequence: TGTGCCAGCAGCCCCATCGTCGGCGGTGAGCAGTTCTTC. Translated, it gives CASSPIVGGEQFF.

The chain couples TRBV7-6 to TRBJ1-4; TRBD1 might be the D (5 bases). The CDR3 extends over 16 amino acids. CDR1 is SGHVS and CDR2 is FNYEAQ in the germline V gene. V lost 5 bases, J lost 1 base, and 14 bases lay in between. CDR3 in amino acids: CASSAPRGGTNEKLFF. As DNA, the CDR3 is TGTGCCAGCAGCGCCCCGAGGGGAGGAACTAATGAAAAACTGTTTTTT.